The rows below give T cell receptor beta chains drawn from one sample of a study of blood T cell repertoires in COVID-19. Sequencing used immunoSEQ multiplex PCR; TCRdb keeps in-frame clones, though not all of them. The sample yields about 68,000 clones, 85% to 90% seen once. Sequencing was performed on peripheral blood. The source is a middle-aged man with acute or convalescent COVID-19. CDR3s include the opening cysteine and the closing phenylalanine or tryptophan. D genes are given only for firm matches. For some rows the clone size is stated as once, few or many, or as a class when expanded; others skip it.

length: 16; D: -; J: TRBJ2-5; size: -; V: TRBV27; CDR3: CASSGLRGASQETQYF; DNA: TGTGCCAGCAGTGGCTTGAGAGGCGCCAGCCAAGAGACCCAGTACTTC
length: 16; D: -; J: TRBJ1-2; size: -; V: TRBV19; CDR3: CASSMAGAPRVYGYTF; DNA: TGTGCCAGTAGTATGGCGGGCGCCCCGCGGGTCTATGGCTACACCTTC
length: 14; D: -; J: TRBJ1-2; size: -; V: TRBV3-1/TRBV3-2; CDR3: CASSQVAGSFGYTF; DNA: TGTGCCAGCAGCCAAGTGGCAGGGTCGTTTGGCTACACCTTC
length: 13; D: TRBD1; J: TRBJ2-7; size: -; V: TRBV7-8; CDR3: CASRDRRRYEQYF; DNA: TGTGCCAGCAGGGACAGGAGGAGGTACGAGCAGTACTTC
length: 14; D: -; J: TRBJ1-1; size: once; V: TRBV6-5; CDR3: CASSYNQANTEAFF; DNA: TGTGCCAGCAGTTACAATCAGGCCAACACTGAAGCTTTCTTT
length: 15; D: TRBD2; J: TRBJ2-3; size: -; V: TRBV19; CDR3: CASNYWTSGLDTQYF; DNA: TGTGCCAGTAATTATTGGACTAGCGGGTTAGATACGCAGTATTTT
length: 16; D: -; J: TRBJ1-1; size: once; V: TRBV19; CDR3: CASSIAATQKNTEAFF; DNA: TGTGCCAGTAGTATAGCAGCGACTCAAAAGAACACTGAAGCTTTCTTT
length: 16; D: -; J: TRBJ2-3; size: -; V: TRBV11-1; CDR3: CASSLRLSESTDTQYF; DNA: TGTGCCAGCAGCCTGCGACTCTCAGAATCCACAGATACGCAGTATTTT
length: 14; D: TRBD2; J: TRBJ2-1; size: -; V: TRBV11-2; CDR3: CASSSGGSFNEQFF; DNA: TGTGCCAGCAGCTCGGGCGGGAGTTTCAATGAGCAGTTCTTC
length: 13; D: -; J: TRBJ2-3; size: -; V: TRBV11-1; CDR3: CASSSTDTDTQYF; DNA: TGTGCCAGCAGCTCGACAGATACAGATACGCAGTATTTT
length: 15; D: -; J: TRBJ2-3; size: -; V: TRBV5-1; CDR3: CASSTGTGSMHTQYF; DNA: TGCGCCAGCAGCACCGGGACTGGATCGATGCATACGCAGTATTTT
length: 17; D: TRBD2; J: TRBJ2-1; size: -; V: TRBV19; CDR3: CASSAGLGAGSYNEQFF; DNA: TGTGCCAGTAGTGCAGGACTAGGGGCCGGCTCCTACAATGAGCAGTTCTTC
length: 14; D: -; J: TRBJ2-3; size: -; V: TRBV7-8; CDR3: CASSQTANTDTQYF; DNA: TGTGCCAGCAGCCAGACAGCGAACACAGATACGCAGTATTTT
length: 16; D: -; J: TRBJ1-5; size: -; V: TRBV4-1; CDR3: CASSQVTGYSNQPQHF; DNA: TGCGCCAGCAGCCAAGTAACCGGGTATAGCAATCAGCCCCAGCATTTT
length: 16; D: TRBD1; J: TRBJ1-2; size: -; V: TRBV5-1; CDR3: CASSFPPDRGGYGYTF; DNA: TGCGCCAGCAGCTTTCCACCCGACAGGGGAGGCTATGGCTACACCTTC
length: 19; D: -; J: TRBJ1-3; size: -; V: TRBV28; CDR3: CASSLFEAGGANSGNTIYF; DNA: TGTGCCAGCAGTTTATTCGAGGCCGGAGGGGCGAATTCTGGAAACACCATATATTTT
length: 13; D: TRBD2; J: TRBJ2-1; size: -; V: TRBV7-7; CDR3: CASSSGSGNEQFF; DNA: TGTGCTAGCAGTAGCGGGAGCGGTAATGAGCAGTTCTTC
length: 13; D: -; J: TRBJ1-2; size: -; V: TRBV19; CDR3: CASSIIPRGGYTF; DNA: TGTGCCAGTAGTATAATTCCCAGGGGTGGCTACACCTTC
length: 14; D: -; J: TRBJ1-2; size: -; V: TRBV6-5; CDR3: CASSRIRDSNGYTF; DNA: TGTGCCAGCAGCCGAATCAGGGACTCTAATGGCTACACCTTC
length: 12; D: -; J: TRBJ2-3; size: -; V: TRBV12-3/TRBV12-4; CDR3: CASRLEGGPQYF; DNA: TGTGCCAGCAGGCTTGAGGGAGGACCGCAGTATTTT
length: 16; D: TRBD2; J: TRBJ2-5; size: -; V: TRBV5-1; CDR3: CASSWGLAGVGETQYF; DNA: TGCGCCAGCAGCTGGGGACTAGCGGGAGTTGGAGAGACCCAGTACTTC
length: 14; D: -; J: TRBJ2-2; size: few; V: TRBV28; CDR3: CASSPVQVTGELFF; DNA: TGTGCCAGCAGTCCCGTACAGGTCACCGGGGAGCTGTTTTTT
length: 15; D: TRBD2; J: TRBJ2-3; size: -; V: TRBV5-1; CDR3: CASSLGGGLADTQYF; DNA: TGCGCCAGCAGCTTGGGCGGGGGGTTGGCAGATACGCAGTATTTT
length: 12; D: -; J: TRBJ2-5; size: -; V: TRBV5-1; CDR3: CASSAYQETQYF; DNA: TGCGCCAGCAGCGCGTACCAAGAGACCCAGTACTTC
length: 13; D: TRBD1; J: TRBJ1-2; size: -; V: TRBV5-8; CDR3: CASRRTGMKGYTF; DNA: TGTGCCAGCAGAAGGACAGGGATGAAGGGCTACACCTTC
length: 13; D: TRBD1; J: TRBJ1-1; size: -; V: TRBV19; CDR3: CASSLQGVTEAFF; DNA: TGTGCCAGTAGTCTTCAGGGGGTCACTGAAGCTTTCTTT
length: 15; D: -; J: TRBJ1-1; size: -; V: TRBV13; CDR3: CASSTGGRMNTEAFF; DNA: TGTGCCAGCAGCACCGGAGGCAGGATGAACACTGAAGCTTTCTTT
length: 15; D: -; J: TRBJ2-1; size: -; V: TRBV6-1; CDR3: CASSEFASTRDEQFF; DNA: TGTGCCAGCAGTGAATTTGCCTCAACGAGAGATGAGCAGTTCTTC
length: 14; D: -; J: TRBJ2-5; size: -; V: TRBV15; CDR3: CATSSETREETQYF; DNA: TGTGCCACCAGCAGTGAGACTAGAGAAGAGACCCAGTACTTC
length: 17; D: TRBD1; J: TRBJ2-7; size: -; V: TRBV4-2; CDR3: CASSQEGQGPFGYEQYF; DNA: TGTGCCAGCAGCCAAGAGGGACAGGGCCCCTTCGGCTACGAGCAGTACTTC
length: 13; D: -; J: TRBJ1-1; size: -; V: TRBV29-1; CDR3: CSGQTGLNTEAFF; DNA: TGCAGCGGGCAGACAGGTTTGAACACTGAAGCTTTCTTT
length: 14; D: TRBD1; J: TRBJ1-5; size: -; V: TRBV2; CDR3: CASRLDRVHQPQHF; DNA: TGTGCCAGCAGACTCGACAGGGTCCATCAGCCCCAGCATTTT
length: 16; D: -; J: TRBJ2-3; size: -; V: TRBV7-9; CDR3: CASSLGALVLTDTQYF; DNA: TGTGCCAGCAGCTTAGGGGCACTTGTTTTGACAGATACGCAGTATTTT
length: 18; D: TRBD1; J: TRBJ2-6; size: -; V: TRBV10-1; CDR3: CASVVGQGASSGANVLTF; DNA: TGCGCCAGCGTTGTAGGACAGGGGGCTAGCTCTGGGGCCAACGTCCTGACTTTC
length: 13; D: -; J: TRBJ1-2; size: -; V: TRBV6-5; CDR3: CASSFAHNEGYTF; DNA: TGTGCCAGCAGTTTCGCTCACAATGAAGGCTACACCTTC
length: 19; D: TRBD2; J: TRBJ2-4; size: -; V: TRBV9; CDR3: CASSIGGTSGGSAKNIQYF; DNA: TGTGCCAGCAGCATAGGAGGGACTAGCGGGGGCTCAGCCAAAAACATTCAGTACTTC
length: 15; D: TRBD1; J: TRBJ2-2; size: -; V: TRBV5-1; CDR3: CASSSGTADTGELFF; DNA: TGCGCCAGCAGCTCTGGGACAGCGGACACCGGGGAGCTGTTTTTT
length: 9; D: -; J: TRBJ1-1; size: -; V: TRBV30; CDR3: CACFTEAFF; DNA: TGTGCCTGCTTCACTGAAGCTTTCTTT
length: 15; D: TRBD1; J: TRBJ1-2; size: -; V: TRBV18; CDR3: CASSPPDRGGYGYTF; DNA: TGTGCCAGCTCACCACCGGACAGGGGAGGCTATGGCTACACCTTC
length: 14; D: TRBD1; J: TRBJ1-1; size: -; V: TRBV28; CDR3: CASSSQGLNTEAFF; DNA: TGTGCCAGCAGTTCACAGGGGCTAAACACTGAAGCTTTCTTT
length: 13; D: TRBD2; J: TRBJ2-7; size: -; V: TRBV6-6; CDR3: CATSAGGAYEQYF; DNA: TGTGCCACCTCAGCGGGGGGGGCCTACGAGCAGTACTTC
length: 14; D: TRBD1; J: TRBJ1-5; size: -; V: TRBV6-1; CDR3: CASSEGQGSQPQHF; DNA: TGTGCCAGCAGTGAAGGACAGGGCAGTCAGCCCCAGCATTTT